This TCR beta chain stems from a study of a mutant IDH1 vaccine in newly diagnosed glioma. For the study at large: There were about 60% males and about 38% females among treated patients, whose mean age was about 44 years.

Profiling relied on immunoSEQ multiplex PCR, and the TCRdb table lists in-frame clones only, not all of them. The sample has over 95,000 clones; about nine tenths are singletons. Regarding time point: week 11, during vaccination. Alongside topical imiquimod, each dose of vaccine comprised 300 ug of mutant IDH1 20-mer peptide. The CDR3 runs 11 residues. After removal of 8 bases from V and 10 bases from J, the junction contained 6 bases not matched to a gene. CDR1 is SNHLY, CDR2 FYNNEI, per germline. As to this clone: Its specificity is not known.

Study-wide points: The vaccine induced immune responses, and these occurred in roughly 95% of patients.

The input for sequencing was PBMCs, taken from a glioma patient whose treatment included an IDH1 peptide vaccine. The V and J genes are TRBV2 and TRBJ1-1, with 8 bases lining up with TRBD1. The TCR comes from a woman aged 45-65 years with glioma. The CDR3 protein is CASGYRGRAFF. As DNA, the CDR3 is TGTGCCAGCGGCTACAGGGGGAGAGCTTTCTTT.